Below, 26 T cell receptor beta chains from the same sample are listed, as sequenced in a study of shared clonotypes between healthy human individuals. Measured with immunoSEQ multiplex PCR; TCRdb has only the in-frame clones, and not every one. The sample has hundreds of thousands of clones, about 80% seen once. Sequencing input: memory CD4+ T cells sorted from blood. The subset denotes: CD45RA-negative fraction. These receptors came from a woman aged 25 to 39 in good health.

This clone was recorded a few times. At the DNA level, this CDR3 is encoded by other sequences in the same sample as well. CDR3 in DNA: TGTGCCACCAGCAGAGATCCGCAGGGGAACTATGGCTACACCTTC. It encodes CATSRDPQGNYGYTF. The chain is built from TRBV15 and TRBJ1-2; the D gene is possibly TRBD1 (6 bases). Germline V lookup: CDR1 LNHNV, CDR2 YYDKDF (reference sequence). This CDR3 comprises 15 residues. Between the trimmed V and J ends, which lost 0 bases and 2 bases, there was a span of 10 bases.

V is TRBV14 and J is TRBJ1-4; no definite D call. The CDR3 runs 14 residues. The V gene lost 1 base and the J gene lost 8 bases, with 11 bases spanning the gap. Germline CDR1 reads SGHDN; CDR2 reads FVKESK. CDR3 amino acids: CASSQGAWREKLFF. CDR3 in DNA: TGTGCCAGCAGCCAAGGGGCATGGCGAGAAAAACTGTTTTTT.

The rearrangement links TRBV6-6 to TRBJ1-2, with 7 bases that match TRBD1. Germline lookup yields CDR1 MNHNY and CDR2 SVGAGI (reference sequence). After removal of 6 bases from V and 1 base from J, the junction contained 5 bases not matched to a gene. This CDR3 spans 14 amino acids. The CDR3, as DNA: TGTGCCAGCAGCGCCGGGACAGTTAACTATGGCTACACCTTC. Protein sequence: CASSAGTVNYGYTF.

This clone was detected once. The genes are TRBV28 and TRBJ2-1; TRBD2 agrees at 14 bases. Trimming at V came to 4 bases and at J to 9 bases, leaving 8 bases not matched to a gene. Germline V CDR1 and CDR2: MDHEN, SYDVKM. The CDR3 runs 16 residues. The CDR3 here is CASSSGTSGRAGEQFF. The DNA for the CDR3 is TGTGCCAGCAGTTCCGGGACTAGCGGGAGAGCGGGTGAGCAGTTCTTC.

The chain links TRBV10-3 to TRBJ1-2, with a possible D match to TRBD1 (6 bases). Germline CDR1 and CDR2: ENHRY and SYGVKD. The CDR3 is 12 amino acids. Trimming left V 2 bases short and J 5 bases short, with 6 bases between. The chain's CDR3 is CAISERGYGYTF. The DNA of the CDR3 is TGTGCCATCAGTGAGAGGGGGTATGGCTACACCTTC.

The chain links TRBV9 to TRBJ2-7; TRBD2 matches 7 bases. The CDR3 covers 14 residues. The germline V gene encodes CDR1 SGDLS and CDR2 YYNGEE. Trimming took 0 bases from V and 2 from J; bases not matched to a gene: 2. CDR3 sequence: CASSVDGTTYEQYF. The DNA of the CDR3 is TGTGCCAGCAGCGTAGACGGGACTACCTACGAGCAGTACTTC.

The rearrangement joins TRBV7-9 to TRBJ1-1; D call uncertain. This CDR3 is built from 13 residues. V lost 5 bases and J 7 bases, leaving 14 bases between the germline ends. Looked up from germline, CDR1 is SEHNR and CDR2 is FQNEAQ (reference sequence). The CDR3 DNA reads TGTGCCAGCAGCCCTCGATCCGGGGATGAAGCTTTCTTT. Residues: CASSPRSGDEAFF.

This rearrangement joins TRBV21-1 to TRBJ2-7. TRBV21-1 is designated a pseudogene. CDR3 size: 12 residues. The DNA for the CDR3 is TGTGCCAGAATCCACAGGGAGGAGGAGCAGTACTTC. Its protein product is CARIHREEEQYF.

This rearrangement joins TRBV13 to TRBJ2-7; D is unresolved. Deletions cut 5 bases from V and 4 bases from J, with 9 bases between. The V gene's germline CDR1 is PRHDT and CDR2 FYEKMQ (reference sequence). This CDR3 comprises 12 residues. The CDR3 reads CASSGRLYEQYF. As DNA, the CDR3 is TGTGCCAGCAGCGGTAGACTTTACGAGCAGTACTTC.

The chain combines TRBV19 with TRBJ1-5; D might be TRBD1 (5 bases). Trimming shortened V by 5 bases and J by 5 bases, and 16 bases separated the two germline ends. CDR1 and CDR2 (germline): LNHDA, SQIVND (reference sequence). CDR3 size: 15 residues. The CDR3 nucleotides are TGTGCCAGTAGTCCTGGACAAGGTATATATCAGCCCCAGCATTTT. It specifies CASSPGQGIYQPQHF. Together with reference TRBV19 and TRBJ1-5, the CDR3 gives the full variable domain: DGGITQSPKYLFRKEGQNVTLSCEQNLNHDAMYWYRQDPGQGLRLIYYSQIVNDFQKGDIAEGYSVSREKKESFPLTVTSAQKNPTAFYLCASSPGQGIYQPQHFGDGTRLSIL.

CDR3 DNA: TGCAGTGGGCTTGAGGGCTATACGCAGTATTTT. This translates into CSGLEGYTQYF. The chain uses TRBV20-1 and TRBJ2-3, with D perhaps matching TRBD2 (5 bases). The germline CDR1 and CDR2 sequences are DFQATT and SNEGSKA (reference sequence). Trimming shortened V by 7 bases and J by 7 bases, and 12 bases separated the two germline ends. This CDR3 spans 11 amino acids.

CDR3 in amino acids: CASSSPDGDPTDTQYF. The CDR3 DNA is TGCGCCAGCAGCTCACCCGACGGAGACCCCACAGATACGCAGTATTTT. This chain joins TRBV5-1 and TRBJ2-3; D uncertain. V was shortened by 3 bases and J by 2 bases, with 16 bases between the two germline ends. CDR1 SGHRS and CDR2 YFSETQ come from the germline V gene. This CDR3 has 16 residues.

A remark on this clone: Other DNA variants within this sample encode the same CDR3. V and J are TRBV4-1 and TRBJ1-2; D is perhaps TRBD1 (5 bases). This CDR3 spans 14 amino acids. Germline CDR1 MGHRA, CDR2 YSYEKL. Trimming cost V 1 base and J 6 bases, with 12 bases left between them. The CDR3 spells CASSQVWQGDGYTF. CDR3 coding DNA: TGCGCCAGCAGCCAAGTGTGGCAGGGTGATGGCTACACCTTC.

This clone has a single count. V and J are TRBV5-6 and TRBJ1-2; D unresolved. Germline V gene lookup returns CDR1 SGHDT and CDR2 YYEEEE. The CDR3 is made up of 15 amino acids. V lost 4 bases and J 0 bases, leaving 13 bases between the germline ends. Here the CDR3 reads CASSRRVIANYGYTF. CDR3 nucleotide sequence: TGTGCCAGCAGCCGGCGGGTGATAGCTAACTATGGCTACACCTTC.

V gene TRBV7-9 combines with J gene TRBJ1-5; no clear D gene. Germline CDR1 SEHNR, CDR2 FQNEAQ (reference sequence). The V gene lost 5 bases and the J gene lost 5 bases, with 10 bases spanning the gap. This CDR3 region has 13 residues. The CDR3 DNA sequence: TGTGCCAGCAGCAGACGGCGTGATCAGCCCCAGCATTTT. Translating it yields CASSRRRDQPQHF.

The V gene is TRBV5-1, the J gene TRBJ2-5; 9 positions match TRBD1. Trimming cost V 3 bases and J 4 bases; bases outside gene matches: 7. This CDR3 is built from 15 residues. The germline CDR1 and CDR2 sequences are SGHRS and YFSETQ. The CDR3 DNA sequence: TGCGCCAGCAGCTCGGGACAGGGTGTAAGAGAGACCCAGTACTTC. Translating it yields CASSSGQGVRETQYF.

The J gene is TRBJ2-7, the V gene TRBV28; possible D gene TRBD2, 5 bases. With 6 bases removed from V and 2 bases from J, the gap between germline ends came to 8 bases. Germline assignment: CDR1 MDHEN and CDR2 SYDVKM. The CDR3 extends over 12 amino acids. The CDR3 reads CASRTIPYEQYF. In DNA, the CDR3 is TGTGCCAGCAGGACTATTCCCTACGAGCAGTACTTC.

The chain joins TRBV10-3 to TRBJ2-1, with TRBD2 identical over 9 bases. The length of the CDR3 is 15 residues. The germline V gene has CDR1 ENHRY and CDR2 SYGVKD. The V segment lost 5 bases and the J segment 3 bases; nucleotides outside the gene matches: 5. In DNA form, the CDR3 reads TGTGCCATCAGTACGACTAGCGGATACTACAATGAGCAGTTCTTC. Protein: CAISTTSGYYNEQFF.

The CDR3 DNA reads as TGTGCCAGTAGCACCACCGGCGGAGGGACAGGGCGCAATCAGCCCCAGCATTTT. Its translation: CASSTTGGGTGRNQPQHF. V is TRBV19 and J is TRBJ1-5; 9 bases are a match to TRBD1. The CDR3 has 18 amino acids. Unmatched junction bases numbered 14, after V lost 6 bases and J lost 2 bases. Germline-derived CDR1 and CDR2 are LNHDA and SQIVND (reference sequence).

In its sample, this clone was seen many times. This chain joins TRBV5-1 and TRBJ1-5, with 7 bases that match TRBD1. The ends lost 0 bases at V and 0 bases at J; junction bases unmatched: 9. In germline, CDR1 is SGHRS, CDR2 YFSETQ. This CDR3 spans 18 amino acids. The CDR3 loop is CASSLGDRVGDSNQPQHF. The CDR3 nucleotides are TGCGCCAGCAGCTTGGGCGACAGGGTCGGGGATAGCAATCAGCCCCAGCATTTT.

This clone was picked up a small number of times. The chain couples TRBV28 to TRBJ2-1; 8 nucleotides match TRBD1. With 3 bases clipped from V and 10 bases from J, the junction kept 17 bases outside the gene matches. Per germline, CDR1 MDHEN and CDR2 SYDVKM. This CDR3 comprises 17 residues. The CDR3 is CASSLPISGTGPREQFF. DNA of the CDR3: TGTGCCAGCAGTTTGCCTATCTCCGGGACAGGTCCAAGGGAGCAGTTCTTC.

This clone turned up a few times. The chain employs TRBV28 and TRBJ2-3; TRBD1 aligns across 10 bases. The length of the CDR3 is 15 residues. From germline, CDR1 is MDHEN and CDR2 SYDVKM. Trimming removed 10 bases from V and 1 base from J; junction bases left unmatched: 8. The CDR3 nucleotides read TGTGCCATCAAGACAGGGGGCCGGGGCACAGATACGCAGTATTTT. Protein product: CAIKTGGRGTDTQYF. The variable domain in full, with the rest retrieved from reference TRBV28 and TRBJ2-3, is DVKVTQSSRYLVKRTGEKVFLECVQDMDHENMFWYRQDPGLGLRLIYFSYDVKMKEKGDIPEGYSVSREKKERFSLILESASTNQTSMYLCAIKTGGRGTDTQYFGPGTRLTVL.

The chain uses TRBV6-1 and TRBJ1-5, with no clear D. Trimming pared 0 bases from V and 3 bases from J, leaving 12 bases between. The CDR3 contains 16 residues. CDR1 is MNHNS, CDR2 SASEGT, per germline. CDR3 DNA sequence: TGTGCCAGCAGTGAAGCACCTCGGGGAAACAATCAGCCCCAGCATTTT. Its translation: CASSEAPRGNNQPQHF.

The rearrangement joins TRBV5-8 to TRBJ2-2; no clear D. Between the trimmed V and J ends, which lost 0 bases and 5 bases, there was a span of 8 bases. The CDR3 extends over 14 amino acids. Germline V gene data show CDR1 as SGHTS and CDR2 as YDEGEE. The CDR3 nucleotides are TGTGCCAGCAGCTTGGGGGCGATGACCGGGGAGCTGTTTTTT. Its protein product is CASSLGAMTGELFF.

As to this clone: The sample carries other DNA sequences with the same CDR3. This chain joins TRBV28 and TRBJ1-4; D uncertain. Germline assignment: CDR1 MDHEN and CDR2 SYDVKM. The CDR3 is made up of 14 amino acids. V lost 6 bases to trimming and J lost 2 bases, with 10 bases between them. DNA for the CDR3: TGTGCCAGCAGCCCCCCCGCGACTAATGAAAAACTGTTTTTT. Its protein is CASSPPATNEKLFF.

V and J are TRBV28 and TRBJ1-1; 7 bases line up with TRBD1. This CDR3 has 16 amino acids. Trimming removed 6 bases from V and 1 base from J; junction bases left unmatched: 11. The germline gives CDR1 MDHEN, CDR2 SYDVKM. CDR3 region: CASSPGGWEANTEAFF. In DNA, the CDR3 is TGTGCCAGCAGCCCAGGGGGGTGGGAGGCGAACACTGAAGCTTTCTTT.